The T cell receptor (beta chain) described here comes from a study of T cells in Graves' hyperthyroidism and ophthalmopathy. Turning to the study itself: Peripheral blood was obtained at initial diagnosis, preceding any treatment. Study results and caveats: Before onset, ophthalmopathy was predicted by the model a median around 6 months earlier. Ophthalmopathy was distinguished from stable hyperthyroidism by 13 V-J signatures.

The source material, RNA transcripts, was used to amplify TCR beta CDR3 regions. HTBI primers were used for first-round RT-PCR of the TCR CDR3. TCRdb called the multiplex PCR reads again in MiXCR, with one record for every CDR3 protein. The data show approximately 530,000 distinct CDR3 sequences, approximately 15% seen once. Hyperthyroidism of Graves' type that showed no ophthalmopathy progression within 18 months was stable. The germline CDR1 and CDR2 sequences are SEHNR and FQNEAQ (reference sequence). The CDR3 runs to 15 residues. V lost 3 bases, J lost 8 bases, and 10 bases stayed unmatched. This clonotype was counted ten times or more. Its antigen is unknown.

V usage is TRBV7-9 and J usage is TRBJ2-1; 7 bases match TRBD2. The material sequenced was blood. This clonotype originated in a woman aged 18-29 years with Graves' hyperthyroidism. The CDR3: CASSLRGTTGYEQFF. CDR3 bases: TGTGCCAGCAGCTTGCGGGGGACCACGGGGTATGAGCAGTTCTTC. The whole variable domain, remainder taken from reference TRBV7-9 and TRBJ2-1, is DTGVSQNPRHKITKRGQNVTFRCDPISEHNRLYWYRQTLGQGPEFLTYFQNEAQLEKSRLLSDRFSAERPKGSFSTLEIQRTEQGDSAMYLCASSLRGTTGYEQFFGPGTRLTVL.